Presented here are 14 T cell receptor beta chains from one specimen sequenced in a study of T cells in localized non-small cell lung cancer. This table comes from immunoSEQ multiplex PCR, and its TCRdb copy is limited to in-frame clones, with some not included. The table shows almost 30,000 clones, with more than 70% occurring only once. The sequences come from peripheral blood, collected before any cancer treatment. These receptors all stem from a female donor older than 55 with stage III squamous cell lung carcinoma.

The chain links TRBV5-1 to TRBJ2-7, with D perhaps being TRBD1 or TRBD2 (5 bases each). There are 15 residues in the CDR3. CDR1 and CDR2 (germline): SGHRS, YFSETQ. Trimming removed 3 bases from V and 3 bases from J, with 16 bases in between. CDR3 coding DNA: TGCGCCAGCAGCTCTTCGAGGGGATCCTTCTACGAGCAGTACTTC. Translated: CASSSSRGSFYEQYF.

This chain links TRBV5-4 with TRBJ2-7; D is unresolved. Germline CDR1 SGHNT, CDR2 YYREEE (reference sequence). The CDR3 covers 13 residues. V was trimmed by 3 bases and J by 4 bases, leaving 11 bases between them. Written as DNA, the CDR3 is TGTGCCAGCAGCTCCCCTCCCAGATACGAGCAGTACTTC. Translating gives CASSSPPRYEQYF.

This chain uses TRBV7-8 with TRBJ2-3, with no clear D. V was trimmed by 5 bases and J by 0 bases, leaving 3 bases between them. This CDR3 spans 12 amino acids. Germline CDR1 is SGHVS and CDR2 is FQNEAQ. CDR3 DNA: TGTGCCAGCAGCACTAGCACAGATACGCAGTATTTT. The encoded protein is CASSTSTDTQYF.

The chain has TRBV9 and TRBJ1-4; no firm D call. The germline CDR1 and CDR2 sequences are SGDLS and YYNGEE. The V end was cut by 6 bases, the J end by 0 bases, with 9 bases between. CDR3 size: 14 residues. CDR3 coding DNA: TGTGCCAGCAAAGGGCCCGCAACTAATGAAAAACTGTTTTTT. It specifies CASKGPATNEKLFF. The complete variable domain, with remaining parts taken from reference TRBV9 and TRBJ1-4, reads DSGVTQTPKHLITATGQRVTLRCSPRSGDLSVYWYQQSLDQGLQFLIQYYNGEERAKGNILERFSAQQFPDLHSELNLSSLELGDSALYFCASKGPATNEKLFFGSGTQLSVL.

V usage is TRBV5-4 and J usage is TRBJ1-2; D unresolved. The CDR3 contains 14 residues. Looked up from germline, CDR1 is SGHNT and CDR2 is YYREEE (reference sequence). V lost 0 bases and J lost 4, with 10 bases in between. CDR3 protein: CASSLDSLLYGYTF. Written as DNA, the CDR3 is TGTGCCAGCAGCTTGGACAGCCTCCTCTATGGCTACACCTTC.

The rearrangement joins TRBV10-3 to TRBJ2-3, with no clear D. The CDR3 length is 11 residues. From germline, CDR1 is ENHRY and CDR2 SYGVKD. Trimming pared 6 bases from V and 2 bases from J, leaving 3 bases between. The CDR3, as DNA: TGTGCCATCAGCTACACAGATACGCAGTATTTT. Translation gives CAISYTDTQYF.

The sample holds one count of this clone. Its ends do not fully match the called genes, so a read error is possible. The rearrangement uses TRBV4-3 and TRBJ1-5, with unresolved D. In germline, CDR1 is LGHNA, CDR2 YSLEER. This CDR3 contains 14 residues. The CDR3 is CANSQEAGNQPQHF. The CDR3 nucleotides are TGCGCCAACAGCCAAGAAGCGGGCAATCAGCCCCAGCATTTT.

This clone was counted once. DNA for the CDR3: TGTGCCACCGGGACGGGAAGCACAGATACGCAGTATTTT. Encoded protein: CATGTGSTDTQYF. The rearrangement links TRBV15 to TRBJ2-3, with D perhaps given as TRBD1 or TRBD2 (5 bases each). Trimming stripped 8 bases from V and 0 bases from J, with 9 bases between. The CDR3 runs to 13 residues. Germline CDR1 reads LNHNV; CDR2 reads YYDKDF (reference sequence).

This clone was seen more than once but under ten times. The rearrangement links TRBV5-8 to TRBJ2-7; perhaps TRBD1 as D (5 bases). Trimming took 2 bases from V and 3 from J, leaving 12 bases between them. CDR1 and CDR2 from the germline V gene are SGHTS and YDEGEE. The CDR3 covers 14 residues. CDR3 DNA sequence: TGTGCCAGCAGCTTCGGGCAGGGTAGCTACGAGCAGTACTTC. Residues: CASSFGQGSYEQYF.

The chain is built from TRBV6-1 and TRBJ2-5, with D maybe TRBD1 (5 bases). The CDR3 has 13 amino acids. Trimming cost V 7 bases and J 1 base, with 10 bases left between them. Looked up from germline, CDR1 is MNHNS and CDR2 is SASEGT. For the CDR3, the DNA is TGTGCCAGCAACAGACAGCCCCAAGAGACCCAGTACTTC. It specifies CASNRQPQETQYF.

Sample share makes this clone medium-sized. The chain recombines TRBV11-1 with TRBJ2-1; the D gene could be TRBD1 or TRBD2 (5 bases each). Trimming stripped 5 bases from V and 10 bases from J, with 18 bases between. Germline CDR1 is SGHAT and CDR2 is FQDESV (reference sequence). This CDR3 is 14 amino acids long. The CDR3 protein is CASSPGMQGTEQFF. In DNA, the CDR3 is TGTGCCAGCAGCCCGGGGATGCAGGGAACGGAGCAGTTCTTC.

This clone has more than one count but fewer than ten. The chain combines TRBV4-1 with TRBJ2-7; possible D gene TRBD2, 6 bases. CDR1 MGHRA and CDR2 YSYEKL come from the germline V gene. The length of the CDR3 is 16 residues. The V gene lost 1 base and the J gene lost 1 base, with 14 bases spanning the gap. CDR3 in amino acids: CASSQVADVTSYEQYF. The CDR3 coding sequence is TGCGCCAGCAGCCAAGTAGCGGACGTAACGTCCTACGAGCAGTACTTC.

V is TRBV2 and J is TRBJ1-3; 8 nucleotides agree with TRBD1. V shed 7 bases and J 4 bases; nucleotides not matched to a gene: 6. CDR3 length: 14 amino acids. In germline, CDR1 is SNHLY, CDR2 FYNNEI. The CDR3 loop reads CASKTGGSGNTIYF. The CDR3 DNA sequence: TGTGCCAGCAAAACAGGGGGATCCGGAAACACCATATATTTT. Full variable domain (rest looked up from reference TRBV2 and TRBJ1-3): EPEVTQTPSHQVTQMGQEVILRCVPISNHLYFYWYRQILGQKVEFLVSFYNNEISEKSEIFDDQFSVERPDGSNFTLKIRSTKLEDSAMYFCASKTGGSGNTIYFGEGSWLTVV.

The chain employs TRBV30 and TRBJ2-7; perhaps TRBD1 as D (6 bases). Germline V gene data show CDR1 as GTSNPN and CDR2 as SVGIG (reference sequence). The ends were cut back, 4 bases at V and 6 bases at J, with 22 bases in the middle. The CDR3 is made up of 15 amino acids. In DNA form, the CDR3 reads TGTGCCTGGACCTCACAGGGTAAGGAGGCGGGCGAGCAGTACTTC. This gives the protein CAWTSQGKEAGEQYF.